The clone carrying this T cell receptor beta chain was counted only a few times. Its antigen is not known. The source of the sample is a study of siplizumab effects on memory and regulatory T cells. Whole-study findings and limits: Assignment to unstimulated subsets succeeded for only a minor fraction of the alloreactive clones.

Sequencing used immunoSEQ multiplex PCR; TCRdb keeps in-frame clones, though not all of them. The table has about 100,000 clones, more than 90% seen once. The sample was CD4+ T cells sorted from blood. This clonotype was obtained from a human donor in good health. Some clones in this sample may be carry-over from other donors' samples.

CDR3 in DNA: TGCAGCGCCCTGGGGTCTCGGGATGAGCAGTTCTTC. Encoded protein: CSALGSRDEQFF. The rearrangement uses TRBV29-1 and TRBJ2-1, with D unclear. The CDR3 has 12 amino acids. Trimming shortened V by 7 bases and J by 8 bases, and 15 bases separated the two germline ends. Germline values: CDR1 SQVTM, CDR2 ANQGSEA.